Listed below are T cell receptor beta chains from one sample, sequenced in a study of blood T cell repertoires in COVID-19. Clones were sequenced by immunoSEQ multiplex PCR, and TCRdb holds only the in-frame ones, with some missing. The sample shows about 80,000 clones, about 70% of them seen only once. Sequenced material: peripheral blood. These receptors all come from a man aged 50 or older with active or convalescent COVID-19. CDR3s include the opening cysteine and the closing phenylalanine or tryptophan. A D gene is named only where the DNA matches it firmly. Some rows mark clone size as missing; the rest say once, few, many or name a class of expanded clone.

.	TRBV28	.	TRBJ2-7	CAGSRPGDLNEQYF	TGTGCCGGATCAAGGCCGGGGGACCTCAACGAGCAGTACTTC
.	TRBV11-2	.	TRBJ2-7	CASSFVYEQYF	TGTGCCAGCAGCTTCGTCTACGAGCAGTACTTC
.	TRBV19	.	TRBJ2-7	CASSAGTFYEQYF	TGTGCCAGTAGTGCCGGGACATTCTACGAGCAGTACTTC
.	TRBV3-1/TRBV3-2	TRBD2	TRBJ2-7	CASSLGLADPYEQYF	TGTGCCAGCAGCCTCGGACTAGCGGACCCCTACGAGCAGTACTTC
.	TRBV19	.	TRBJ1-2	CASSMPFTQGNYGYTF	TGTGCCAGTAGTATGCCTTTTACCCAGGGTAACTATGGCTACACCTTC
few	TRBV5-6	TRBD2	TRBJ2-1	CASSQMTSAKSYNEQFF	TGTGCCAGCAGCCAGATGACTAGCGCGAAGTCCTACAATGAGCAGTTCTTC
.	TRBV7-2	.	TRBJ1-2	CASRFGGGKIYGYTF	TGTGCCAGCAGATTTGGGGGAGGAAAGATCTATGGCTACACCTTC
.	TRBV29-1	TRBD2	TRBJ2-2	CSAGRGGGSTGELFF	TGCAGCGCTGGGCGGGGAGGCGGGAGCACCGGGGAGCTGTTTTTT
.	TRBV2	.	TRBJ2-1	CASNYLGQGFRNEQFF	TGTGCCAGCAACTACCTGGGGCAGGGGTTTCGGAATGAGCAGTTCTTC
.	TRBV5-1	TRBD2	TRBJ2-1	CASSGGTSGGANEQFF	TGCGCCAGCAGCGGAGGGACTAGCGGGGGGGCCAACGAGCAGTTCTTC
.	TRBV5-1	TRBD2	TRBJ2-2	CASTTGTSGSNTGELFF	TGCGCCAGCACGACCGGGACTAGCGGGTCGAACACCGGGGAGCTGTTTTTT
.	TRBV14	TRBD1	TRBJ2-7	CASSLSGRGFYEQYF	TGTGCCAGCAGCCTAAGTGGCAGGGGGTTCTACGAGCAGTACTTC
once	TRBV7-3	TRBD2	TRBJ2-3	CASSFSGGASDTQYF	TGTGCCAGCAGCTTTAGCGGGGGGGCGTCAGATACGCAGTATTTT
.	TRBV27	.	TRBJ2-1	CASSRGNEQFF	TGTGCCAGCAGTCGCGGAAATGAGCAGTTCTTC
.	TRBV5-4	.	TRBJ2-1	CASSLETVQQFF	TGTGCCAGCAGCTTGGAGACTGTTCAGCAGTTCTTC
.	TRBV24-1	TRBD1	TRBJ2-4	CATSAGTGGLAKNIQYF	TGTGCCACCAGTGCCGGGACAGGGGGATTAGCCAAAAACATTCAGTACTTC
once	TRBV6-2/TRBV6-3	.	TRBJ1-1	CASSYKTDHNTEAFF	TGTGCCAGCAGTTACAAGACAGATCACAACACTGAAGCTTTCTTT
.	TRBV30	.	TRBJ2-1	CAWTVYNEQFF	TGTGCCTGGACCGTATACAATGAGCAGTTCTTC
.	TRBV4-1	TRBD2	TRBJ2-3	CASSRSERGGDTQYF	TGCGCCAGCAGCCGGAGCGAGCGGGGGGGGGATACGCAGTATTTT
few	TRBV5-4	TRBD1	TRBJ1-6	CASSSNRGLGSPLHF	TGTGCCAGCAGCTCAAACAGGGGGCTTGGCTCACCCCTCCACTTT
.	TRBV7-2	.	TRBJ2-7	CASSQSGPPSYEQYF	TGTGCCAGCAGCCAAAGCGGTCCCCCCTCCTACGAGCAGTACTTC
.	TRBV7-8	.	TRBJ2-5	CASSSMRGPGYF	TGTGCCAGCAGCTCCATGCGGGGGCCCGGGTACTTC
once	TRBV24-1	TRBD1	TRBJ1-6	CATSAAGGSNSPLHF	TGTGCCACCAGTGCGGCAGGGGGTAGTAATTCACCCCTCCACTTT
.	TRBV7-9	.	TRBJ1-1	CASSLKAENTEAFF	TGTGCCAGCAGCCTCAAGGCGGAGAACACTGAAGCTTTCTTT
.	TRBV4-1	TRBD2	TRBJ2-1	CASSQDGGGEIYNEQFF	TGCGCCAGCAGCCAAGATGGCGGGGGGGAGATCTACAATGAGCAGTTCTTC
.	TRBV11-2	TRBD1	TRBJ2-1	CASSTRQGAMDEQFF	TGTGCCAGCAGCACCCGACAGGGGGCGATGGATGAGCAGTTCTTC
.	TRBV4-1	TRBD1	TRBJ2-7	CASSLGQGGEQYF	TGCGCCAGCAGCCTGGGACAGGGAGGAGAGCAGTACTTC
.	TRBV19	TRBD2	TRBJ2-1	CATTALLAGGYNEQFF	TGTGCCACCACTGCCCTCCTAGCGGGGGGATACAATGAGCAGTTCTTC
.	TRBV5-5	TRBD1	TRBJ1-6	CASSLDRGKPLHF	TGTGCCAGCAGCCTCGACAGGGGGAAACCCCTCCACTTT
.	TRBV4-1	TRBD1	TRBJ1-6	CASSHPPWTGGGLWESPLHF	TGCGCCAGCAGCCATCCTCCGTGGACAGGGGGCGGCCTCTGGGAGTCACCCCTCCACTTT
.	TRBV12-3/TRBV12-4	.	TRBJ2-7	CASSSTGYEQYF	TGTGCCAGCAGTTCAACAGGATACGAGCAGTACTTC
.	TRBV7-6	.	TRBJ2-3	CASSLGLSSTDTQYF	TGTGCCAGCAGCTTAGGCCTATCTAGCACAGATACGCAGTATTTT
.	TRBV7-9	.	TRBJ2-7	CASSSQDGEQYF	TGTGCCAGCAGCTCCCAGGACGGGGAACAGTACTTC
few	TRBV16	TRBD1	TRBJ1-1	CASSQGTGQGARAFF	TGTGCCAGCAGCCAAGGTACCGGACAGGGGGCGCGAGCTTTCTTT
.	TRBV11-2	TRBD1	TRBJ2-3	CASSLDGQGATDTQYF	TGTGCCAGCAGCTTAGATGGCCAGGGGGCCACAGATACGCAGTATTTT
.	TRBV27	TRBD2	TRBJ2-5	CASSLGLAGAQETQYF	TGTGCCAGCAGTCTGGGACTAGCGGGGGCCCAAGAGACCCAGTACTTC
.	TRBV6-4	.	TRBJ1-3	CASIVIQGRENSGNTIYF	TGTGCCAGCATCGTGATACAGGGAAGGGAAAACTCTGGAAACACCATATATTTT
.	TRBV18	.	TRBJ1-3	CASSPEVGFSGNTIYF	TGTGCCAGCTCACCTGAGGTCGGCTTCTCTGGAAACACCATATATTTT
.	TRBV7-6	TRBD1	TRBJ2-1	CASSLERTGAYNEQFF	TGTGCCAGCAGCTTAGAGCGGACAGGCGCCTACAATGAGCAGTTCTTC
.	TRBV7-2	.	TRBJ2-6	CASSSRGLGSGANVLTF	TGTGCCAGCAGCTCCAGGGGTCTCGGTTCCGGGGCCAACGTCCTGACTTTC
.	TRBV5-1	TRBD1	TRBJ1-5	CASSLYPTGTGSQPQHF	TGCGCCAGCAGCTTGTACCCGACAGGGACCGGCAGTCAGCCCCAGCATTTT
.	TRBV6-5	.	TRBJ1-1	CASSPDRQNEAFF	TGTGCCAGCAGTCCCGATCGACAGAATGAAGCTTTCTTT
many	TRBV4-1	TRBD1	TRBJ1-4	CASSQPQGGDEKLFF	TGCGCCAGCAGCCAGCCCCAGGGGGGTGATGAAAAACTGTTTTTT
.	TRBV27	.	TRBJ1-2	CASSFGGTNYGYTF	TGTGCCAGCAGTTTTGGGGGGACGAACTATGGCTACACCTTC
.	TRBV4-1	.	TRBJ2-6	CASSKEASSGANVLTF	TGCGCCAGCAGCAAAGAAGCATCATCTGGGGCCAACGTCCTGACTTTC
.	TRBV7-2	TRBD2	TRBJ2-1	CASSLEQALAGGSGQFF	TGTGCCAGCAGTTTAGAGCAGGCACTAGCGGGGGGCTCCGGGCAGTTCTTC